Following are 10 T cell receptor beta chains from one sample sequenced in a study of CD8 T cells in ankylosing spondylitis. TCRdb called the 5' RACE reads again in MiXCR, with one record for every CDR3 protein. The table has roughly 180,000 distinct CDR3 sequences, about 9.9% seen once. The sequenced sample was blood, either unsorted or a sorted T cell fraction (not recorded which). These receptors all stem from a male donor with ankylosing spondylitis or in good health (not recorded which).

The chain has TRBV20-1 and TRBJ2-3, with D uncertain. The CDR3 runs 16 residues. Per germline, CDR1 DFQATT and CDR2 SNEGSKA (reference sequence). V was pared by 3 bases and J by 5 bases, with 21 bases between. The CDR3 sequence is CSARPWASSGRDTQYF. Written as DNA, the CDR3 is TGCAGTGCTAGGCCGTGGGCCTCTTCGGGTAGAGATACGCAGTATTTT.

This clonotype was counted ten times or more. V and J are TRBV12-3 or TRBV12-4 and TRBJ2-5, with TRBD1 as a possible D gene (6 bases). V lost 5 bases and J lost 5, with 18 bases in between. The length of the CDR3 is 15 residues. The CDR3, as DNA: TGTGCCAGCAGTGTCCGAGGGGGAGCTGAGGAGACCCAGTACTTC. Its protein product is CASSVRGGAEETQYF.

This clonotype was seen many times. The DNA for the CDR3 is TGCGCCAGCAGCAGAGGGACAGGGATATACGAGCAGTACTTC. This gives the protein CASSRGTGIYEQYF. This sequence joins TRBV5-1 and TRBJ2-7; 9 bases match TRBD1. V shed 4 bases and J 4 bases; nucleotides not matched to a gene: 6. CDR1 and CDR2 from the germline V gene are SGHRS and YFSETQ. The CDR3 covers 14 residues.

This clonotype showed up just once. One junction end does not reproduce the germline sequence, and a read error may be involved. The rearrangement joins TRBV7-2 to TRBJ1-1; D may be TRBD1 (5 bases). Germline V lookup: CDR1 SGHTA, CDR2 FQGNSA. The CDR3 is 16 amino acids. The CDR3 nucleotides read TGTGCCAGCACCCATGTCTCCGGGGCGGCGAACACTGTAGCTTTCTTT. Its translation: CASTHVSGAANTVAFF.

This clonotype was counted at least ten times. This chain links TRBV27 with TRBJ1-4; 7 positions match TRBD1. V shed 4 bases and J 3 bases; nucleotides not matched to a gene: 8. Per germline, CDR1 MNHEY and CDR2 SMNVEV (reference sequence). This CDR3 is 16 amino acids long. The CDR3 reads CASSSILGQPNEKLFF. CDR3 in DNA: TGTGCCAGCAGTTCGATACTGGGACAGCCTAATGAAAAACTGTTTTTT.

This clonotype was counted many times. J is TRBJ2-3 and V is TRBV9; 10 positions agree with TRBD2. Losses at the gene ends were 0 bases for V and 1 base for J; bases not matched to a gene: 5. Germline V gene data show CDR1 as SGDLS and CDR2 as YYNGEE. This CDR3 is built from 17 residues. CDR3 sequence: CASSVGGLAGGTDTQYF. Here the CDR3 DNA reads TGTGCCAGCAGCGTAGGCGGGCTAGCGGGGGGCACAGATACGCAGTATTTT.

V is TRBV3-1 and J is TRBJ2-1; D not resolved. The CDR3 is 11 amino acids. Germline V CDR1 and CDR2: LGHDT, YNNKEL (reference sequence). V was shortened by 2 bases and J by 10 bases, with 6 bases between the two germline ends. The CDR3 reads CASSQFGEQFF. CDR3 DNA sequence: TGTGCCAGCAGCCAATTCGGGGAGCAGTTCTTC.

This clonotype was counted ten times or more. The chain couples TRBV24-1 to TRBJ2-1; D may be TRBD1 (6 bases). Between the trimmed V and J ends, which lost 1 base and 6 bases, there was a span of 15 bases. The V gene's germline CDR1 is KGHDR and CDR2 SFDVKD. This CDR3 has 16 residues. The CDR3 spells CATSDFGQGSSNEQFF. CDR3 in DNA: TGTGCCACCAGTGATTTTGGCCAGGGGAGCAGCAATGAGCAGTTCTTC.

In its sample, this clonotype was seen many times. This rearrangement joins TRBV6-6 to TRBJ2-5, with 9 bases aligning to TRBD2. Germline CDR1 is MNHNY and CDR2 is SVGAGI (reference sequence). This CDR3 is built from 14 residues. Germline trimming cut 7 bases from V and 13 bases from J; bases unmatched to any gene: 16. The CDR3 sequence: CASTASGASAGRYF. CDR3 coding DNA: TGTGCCAGCACGGCTAGCGGGGCATCCGCGGGCCGGTACTTC.

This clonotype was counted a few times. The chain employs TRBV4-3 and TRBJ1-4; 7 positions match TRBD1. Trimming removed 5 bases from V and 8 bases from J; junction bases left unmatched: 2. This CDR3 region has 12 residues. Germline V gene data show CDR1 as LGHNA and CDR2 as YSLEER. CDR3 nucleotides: TGCGCCAGCAGCTGGGACAGAGAAAAACTGTTTTTT. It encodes CASSWDREKLFF.